This T cell receptor (beta chain) is drawn from a study of blood T cell repertoires in COVID-19 (dated by TCRdb to about 2020). Context from the whole study: Samples covering the acute and convalescent phases of COVID-19 were provided by collaborators in the United States, Italy and Spain. The material from the prospective study consisted of cDNA or gDNA derived from T cells, B-cell-depleted T cells, or PBMCs. Subjects who had been exposed to COVID-19, were actively infected with it, or had recovered from it provided the deeply sampled blood TCRbeta repertoires that made up the dataset. A freely available public database, intended as a resource for researchers studying the immune response to SARS-CoV-2, is where the repertoires were released. The samples were drawn from two sources: the first 160 participants of the ongoing ImmuneRACE study, and 1,000 to 1,500 subjects contributed by 6 global collaborators. A de-identified subject ID, COVID-19 status, age in years and sex were almost always included in the sample metadata. Where available, HLA class I and class II types were obtained from metadata supplied by the sample provider rather than from assay-based typing. What the authors observed across the whole study: The quantity of clinical and demographic metadata differed by source and by participant and was supplied without curation.

Collaborating institutions collected whole blood in K2EDTA tubes following their own protocols. For TCRbeta analysis, collaborators shipped samples in one of three forms: frozen whole blood, isolated PBMCs, or DNA extracted from either of those sample types. In the germline V gene, CDR1 corresponds to SQVTM and CDR2 to ANQGSEA. The CDR3 numbers 9 residues from cysteine through phenylalanine. Here the CDR3 DNA is all that survives: 27 bases in frame from base 1. The immunoSEQ Assay, a bias-controlled multiplex PCR, was used to amplify TCRbeta CDR3 regions from genomic DNA. The original pipeline was this. The number of nucleated cells in each sample was estimated by amplification of reference gene primers within the assay. Sequence reads were collapsed and filtered to measure the absolute abundance of every unique TCRbeta CDR3 rearrangement. Productive Simpson clonality was computed per sample as the square root of Simpson's diversity index over productive rearrangements. In its TCRdb copy, this immuneACCESS table keeps in-frame sequences only and misses some clones. Where compared with another copy, unresolved V genes explain less than half of these, and the others have no known cause. Clone size and the V and J calls come from that table; the DNA yielded D and trimming. For this sample there are fewer than 200,000 clones; 70% to 90% appear just once. Jointly, the top ten make up over 7.5% of the sample.

Points on this clone: What antigen it recognizes has not been identified. No clone much larger than this one lies a single base away; base qualities are absent.

The chain employs TRBV29-1 and TRBJ1-2, with an unclear D gene assignment. The source is a man aged 45-65 years with active or convalescent COVID-19. Sample: peripheral blood. In nucleotides, the sequence is TGCAGGAATTGGAGAGGCTACACCTTC. It is translated as CRNWRGYTF.